Below, one T cell receptor beta chain is given with its context. A junction boundary mismatches the germline segment, possibly from a read error. Assay: immunoSEQ multiplex PCR; the TCRdb copy retains only in-frame clones and omits some. Here the sample spans 950,000 to 1,100,000 clones, more than 65% being singletons. The data derive from a study of shared clonotypes between healthy human individuals. Study summary: Every donor yielded three CD4 naive, three CD4 memory, two CD8 naive and one CD8 memory plate.

Donors, healthy HIV-negative adults, lacked recent acute infections or vaccinations. This CDR3 comprises 14 residues. Looked up from germline, CDR1 is SGHAT and CDR2 is FQNNGV. The TCR sequence derives from a young man in good health. The sample taken for sequencing was memory CD4+ T cells sorted from blood. Subset in this sample: CD45RA-negative fraction. V and J are TRBV11-2 and TRBJ2-7, with TRBD2 identical over 12 bases. CDR3 loop: CASSTQTSGSPLNF. The CDR3 coding sequence is TGTGCCAGCAGCACACAGACTAGCGGGAGTCCTCTGAACTTC.